This T cell receptor (beta chain) stems from a study of cytomegalovirus exposure and HLA in healthy donors. As for this clone: The antigen is undetermined.

Healthy bone marrow donors supplied every sample. This PCR relied on a set of 60 Vbeta primers and 13 Jbeta primers. As handled by the study authors: In a later analysis, the count reached 75 million to 90 million unique TCR beta chains, with about 9.9 million shared. Generated by immunoSEQ multiplex PCR, the TCRdb table keeps only in-frame clones and is missing some. From that table come the V and J calls and clone size; the DNA was used to work out D and trimming. In the table there are approximately 140,000 clones, 70% to 85% of which are singletons. Study-wide results and caveats: In an earlier analysis, about 87% or about 30%: the productive usage of most TCR beta V segments. Fewer N-insertions than the roughly 630-donor mean were reportedly shown by an Asian-associated ancestry cluster in a later analysis.

Germline CDR1 is MNHEY and CDR2 is SVGAGI. V lost 5 bases, J lost 7 bases, and 14 bases lay in between. This CDR3 is 13 amino acids long. The receptor was isolated from a boy under 10 years old in good health and CMV-seronegative. Sample: PBMCs. This rearrangement joins TRBV6-5 to TRBJ1-2; the D gene is possibly TRBD1 (5 bases). This chain's CDR3 is CASSPTGDGGYTF. The CDR3 DNA follows: TGTGCCAGCAGTCCCACGGGGGACGGTGGCTACACCTTC.